This is a list of T cell receptor beta chains from one sample in a study of blood T cell repertoires in COVID-19. Produced via immunoSEQ multiplex PCR; TCRdb's table is partial and in-frame only. The sample lists fewer than 130,000 clones, 70% to 90% seen once, with around 4.8% in the top ten. The sample was peripheral blood. These receptors all stem from a human donor in a cohort sampled during active COVID-19. Both conserved end residues are part of each CDR3. The D gene is left open where the match is weak. Clone sizes are given selectively: once, few, many, or a class where the clone is expanded.

>-|-|TRBJ2-4|TRBV24-1
TGTGCCACCAGTGATTTTGAGCAGCCCTACGACTTAGCCAAAAACATTCAGTACTTC
CATSDFEQPYDLAKNIQYF
>TRBD1|-|TRBJ1-5|TRBV19
TGTGCCAGTACCAGGGACAGCGGCAATCAGCCCCAGCATTTT
CASTRDSGNQPQHF
>-|-|TRBJ1-1|TRBV10-3
TGTGCCATCAGTGAGTCGACAGTGGCCACTGAAGCTTTCTTT
CAISESTVATEAFF
>-|-|TRBJ2-7|TRBV11-3
TGTGCCAGCAGCTTAGTCGGGAAGGACGAGCAGTACTTC
CASSLVGKDEQYF
>-|-|TRBJ1-1|TRBV11-2
TGTGCCAGCAGCTTAGATGGACAGTACACTGAAGCTTTCTTT
CASSLDGQYTEAFF
>TRBD1|-|TRBJ2-5|TRBV7-9
TGTGCCAGCAAGGGACAGTCCCAAGAGACCCAGTACTTC
CASKGQSQETQYF
>TRBD2|-|TRBJ2-1|TRBV28
TGTGCCAGCAGTATCGGGACTAGCGGGAGGGAATACAATGAGCAGTTCTTC
CASSIGTSGREYNEQFF
>-|-|TRBJ2-2|TRBV24-1
TGTGCCACCAGTGATTTGAACAGGGGGGGCACCGGGGAGCTGTTTTTT
CATSDLNRGGTGELFF
>-|-|TRBJ1-6|TRBV30
TGTGCCTGCAGGAGGAATTCACCCCTCCACTTT
CACRRNSPLHF
>TRBD2|-|TRBJ2-2|TRBV5-1
TGCGCCAGCAGCTTGGTCCTCGGCGGCGGGAGGGCGGATACCGGGGAGCTGTTTTTT
CASSLVLGGGRADTGELFF
>TRBD1|-|TRBJ2-2|TRBV11-1
TGTGCCAGCAGCCTTACAGGGGCCCCGGGCACCGGGGAGCTGTTTTTT
CASSLTGAPGTGELFF
>-|-|TRBJ2-6|TRBV25-1
TGTGCCAGCAGTACTCCCTCTGGGGCCAACGTCCTGACTTTC
CASSTPSGANVLTF
>-|once|TRBJ1-2|TRBV9
TGTGCCAGCAGCGCCACTAGGGATGGTGGCTACACCTTC
CASSATRDGGYTF
>TRBD1|once|TRBJ2-3|TRBV30
TGTGCCTGGAGTCCCTGGGCGGACAGGTTCACAGATACGCAGTATTTT
CAWSPWADRFTDTQYF
>TRBD2|-|TRBJ2-3|TRBV5-4
TGTGCCAGCAGCACGGGGGGCGGGGGGTCCACAGATACGCAGTATTTT
CASSTGGGGSTDTQYF
>TRBD1|-|TRBJ1-2|TRBV4-2
TGTGCCAGCAGCCAAAGTCTGGACAGGGAGTATGGCTACACCTTC
CASSQSLDREYGYTF
>TRBD2|many|TRBJ2-3|TRBV9
TGTGCCAGCAGCGTGGGACTAGCGGTGACATCTAGCACAGATACGCAGTATTTT
CASSVGLAVTSSTDTQYF
>-|once|TRBJ2-3|TRBV7-2
TGTGCCAGCAGCTTAGGACAGCTCACAGATACGCAGTATTTT
CASSLGQLTDTQYF
>TRBD1|once|TRBJ2-1|TRBV11-1
TGTGCCAGCAGCGAGGGACAGGGAACCTACAATGAGCAGTTCTTC
CASSEGQGTYNEQFF
>TRBD1|-|TRBJ1-3|TRBV7-9
TGTGCCAGCAGCGAAACCGGGACAGGATTTATAAACACCATATATTTT
CASSETGTGFINTIYF
>-|-|TRBJ1-3|TRBV6-5
TGTGCCAGCCGGTGGGGAAACACCATATATTTT
CASRWGNTIYF
>TRBD1|-|TRBJ1-2|TRBV6-5
TGTGCCAGCAGTTCCCCGGGACAGCCACCTAACTATGGCTACACCTTC
CASSSPGQPPNYGYTF
>-|-|TRBJ1-1|TRBV5-5
TGTGCCAGCAGCCAGACAGGAAACACTGAAGCTTTCTTT
CASSQTGNTEAFF
>-|-|TRBJ1-2|TRBV5-6
TGTGCCAGCAGCTTGGCCTTGGACTCGGGGGGCTACACCTTC
CASSLALDSGGYTF
>-|-|TRBJ2-3|TRBV21-1
TGTGCCAGCAGCAAAGGGCAGACAGATACGCAGTATTTT
CASSKGQTDTQYF
>-|-|TRBJ1-2|TRBV6-2/TRBV6-3
TGTGCCAGCAGTTATGTGGGGGCGAACTATGGCTACACCTTC
CASSYVGANYGYTF
>TRBD2|-|TRBJ2-7|TRBV3-1/TRBV3-2
TGTGCCAGCAGCCAAGGACTAGCGGGGGGGCTTGAGCAGTACTTC
CASSQGLAGGLEQYF
>TRBD2|-|TRBJ2-5|TRBV9
TGTGCCAGCAGCGTAGGCCCTAGCGGGGGATTCCAAGAGACCCAGTACTTC
CASSVGPSGGFQETQYF
>TRBD1|-|TRBJ1-2|TRBV18
TGTGCCAGCTCGGGACAGGACTATGGCTACACCTTC
CASSGQDYGYTF
>TRBD2|-|TRBJ2-5|TRBV4-1
TGCGCCAGCAGCCAAGATCGCGCTAGCGGGGGGCCCTTCCAAGAGACCCAGTACTTC
CASSQDRASGGPFQETQYF
>-|few|TRBJ1-4|TRBV4-3
TGCGCCAGCAGCCAAGAAGTTTGGACAGCACATGAAAAACTGTTTTTT
CASSQEVWTAHEKLFF
>TRBD1|-|TRBJ1-2|TRBV9
TGTGCCAGCAGCGGTAGGGGACAGGGACCTATGGGCTACACCTTC
CASSGRGQGPMGYTF
>-|-|TRBJ1-2|TRBV6-5
TGTGCCAGCAGTTACTCTCGGCAGGGAGGCTACACCTTC
CASSYSRQGGYTF
>-|-|TRBJ1-2|TRBV6-5
TGTGCCAGCACCGAGGTGGGAGCAAACTATGGCTACACCTTC
CASTEVGANYGYTF
>-|-|TRBJ2-3|TRBV5-4
TGTGCCAGCAGCTTGGACCAGTTAGATACGCAGTATTTT
CASSLDQLDTQYF
>-|-|TRBJ1-1|TRBV18
TGTGCCAGCTCTCTTGACACAATCACTGAAGCTTTCTTT
CASSLDTITEAFF